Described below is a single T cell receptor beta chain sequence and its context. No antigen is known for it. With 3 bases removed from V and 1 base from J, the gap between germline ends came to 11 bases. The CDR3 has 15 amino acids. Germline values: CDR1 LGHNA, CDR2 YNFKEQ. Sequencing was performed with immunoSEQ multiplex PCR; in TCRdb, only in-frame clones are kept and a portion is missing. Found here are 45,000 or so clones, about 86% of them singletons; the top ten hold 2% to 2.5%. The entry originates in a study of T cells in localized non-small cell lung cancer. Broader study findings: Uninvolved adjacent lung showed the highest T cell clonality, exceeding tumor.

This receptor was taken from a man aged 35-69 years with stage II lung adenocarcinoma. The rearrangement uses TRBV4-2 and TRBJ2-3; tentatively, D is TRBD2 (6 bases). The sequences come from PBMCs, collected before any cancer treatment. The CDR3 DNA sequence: TGTGCCAGCAGCCACCGGGACTTCCGCACAGATACGCAGTATTTT. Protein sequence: CASSHRDFRTDTQYF.